One T cell receptor beta chain is described in this entry. This entry is derived from a study of blood T cell repertoires in COVID-19. V dropped 6 bases and J dropped 0; count of bases not matched to a gene: 2. Germline CDR1 reads MDHEN; CDR2 reads SYDVKM. The CDR3 has 15 amino acids. Enrolled during active infection, Seattle patients were then followed longitudinally. The repertoire was sequenced with immunoSEQ multiplex PCR; TCRdb's copy has only in-frame clones and lacks some. The sample carries approximately 300,000 clones, about 93% recorded once. This TCR was sampled from a young woman with COVID-19, enrolled during active disease. What was sequenced was peripheral blood. The V gene is TRBV28, the J gene TRBJ1-6; 7 bases map to TRBD1. CDR3 in DNA: TGTGCCAGCAGGGGACAGAGCTCCTATAATTCACCCCTCCACTTT. This sequence encodes CASRGQSSYNSPLHF.